Listed here is a single T cell receptor (beta chain). Its antigen remains unknown. The sample originates from a study of CD8 T cells in ankylosing spondylitis. TCRdb re-derived calls from the 5' RACE reads in MiXCR, one entry per CDR3 protein. The sample has more than 500,000 distinct CDR3 sequences, 5.3% seen once. Study-wide results and caveats: Roughly eight highly homologous variants made up a TCR beta motif that seemed to typify ankylosing spondylitis blood.

Germline assignment: CDR1 SGHTA and CDR2 FQGNSA. Trimming took off 6 bases at V and 2 bases at J, with 5 bases between the two ends. This CDR3 comprises 12 residues. The sequenced sample was blood, either unsorted or a sorted T cell fraction (not recorded which). This TCR was sampled from a male donor with ankylosing spondylitis. The chain has TRBV7-2 and TRBJ2-1, with no clear D. The CDR3, as DNA: TGTGCCAGCAGGGTGACCTACAATGAGCAGTTCTTC. Translation gives CASRVTYNEQFF.